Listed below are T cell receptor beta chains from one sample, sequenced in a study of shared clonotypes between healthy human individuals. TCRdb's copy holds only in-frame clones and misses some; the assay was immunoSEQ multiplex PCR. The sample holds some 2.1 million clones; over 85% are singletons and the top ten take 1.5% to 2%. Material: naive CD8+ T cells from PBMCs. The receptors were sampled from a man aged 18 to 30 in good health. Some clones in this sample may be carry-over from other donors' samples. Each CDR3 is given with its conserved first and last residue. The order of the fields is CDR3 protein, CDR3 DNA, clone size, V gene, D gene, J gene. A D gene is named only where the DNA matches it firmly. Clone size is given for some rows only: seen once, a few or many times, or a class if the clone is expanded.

CDR3: CASSKPGLVAGELFF
DNA: TGTGCCAGCAGCAAACCGGGACTAGTGGCCGGGGAGCTGTTTTTT
size: .
V: TRBV7-2
D: TRBD2
J: TRBJ2-2

CDR3: CASSLSRVIREQYF
DNA: TGTGCCAGCAGTCTTTCTCGGGTCATCAGGGAGCAGTACTTC
size: .
V: TRBV27
D: .
J: TRBJ2-7

CDR3: CASSHRNTEAFF
DNA: TGTGCCAGTAGTCACAGGAACACTGAAGCTTTCTTT
size: few
V: TRBV19
D: .
J: TRBJ1-1

CDR3: CASSIGEGYNEQFF
DNA: TGTGCCAGTAGTATAGGGGAGGGTTACAATGAGCAGTTCTTC
size: .
V: TRBV19
D: TRBD2
J: TRBJ2-1

CDR3: CASSVAGGFAYEQYF
DNA: TGTGCCAGCAGCGTAGCTGGAGGATTTGCCTACGAGCAGTACTTC
size: .
V: TRBV9
D: .
J: TRBJ2-7

CDR3: CASSQGRLDFYEQYF
DNA: TGTGCCAGCAGCCAAGGGCGCCTAGATTTCTACGAGCAGTACTTC
size: .
V: TRBV7-9
D: .
J: TRBJ2-7

CDR3: CAVGMQRDRDGYTF
DNA: TGTGCCGTCGGGATGCAACGGGATCGAGATGGCTACACCTTC
size: once
V: TRBV30
D: .
J: TRBJ1-2

CDR3: CASSLSIGNQPQHF
DNA: TGTGCCAGCAGTTTATCTATCGGCAATCAGCCCCAGCATTTT
size: .
V: TRBV27
D: .
J: TRBJ1-5

CDR3: CASREDRGYEQYF
DNA: TGTGCCAGCAGGGAGGACAGGGGCTACGAGCAGTACTTC
size: .
V: TRBV28
D: TRBD1
J: TRBJ2-7

CDR3: CASSPLIVSGNTIYF
DNA: TGTGCCAGCAGTCCCCTGATCGTATCTGGAAACACCATATATTTT
size: .
V: TRBV28
D: .
J: TRBJ1-3

CDR3: CASSFGRTYEQYF
DNA: TGTGCCAGCAGTTTCGGGAGGACCTACGAGCAGTACTTC
size: few
V: TRBV27
D: TRBD2
J: TRBJ2-7

CDR3: CASSWTGNYEQYF
DNA: TGTGCCAGCAGCTGGACAGGGAATTACGAGCAGTACTTC
size: once
V: TRBV27
D: TRBD1
J: TRBJ2-7

CDR3: CSVGLINTEAFF
DNA: TGCAGCGTAGGACTGATCAACACTGAAGCTTTCTTT
size: .
V: TRBV29-1
D: .
J: TRBJ1-1

CDR3: CASTTSGRTDTQYF
DNA: TGTGCCAGCACGACTAGCGGACGCACAGATACGCAGTATTTT
size: .
V: TRBV11-2
D: TRBD2
J: TRBJ2-3

CDR3: CASSWLGQGANVLTF
DNA: TGCGCCAGCAGCTGGCTTGGACAGGGGGCCAACGTCCTGACTTTC
size: .
V: TRBV5-1
D: .
J: TRBJ2-6

CDR3: CASSPGVGGSYNEQFF
DNA: TGTGCCAGCAGCCCAGGAGTGGGGGGGTCCTACAATGAGCAGTTCTTC
size: .
V: TRBV7-9
D: TRBD2
J: TRBJ2-1

CDR3: CASSLGSGIFNEQFF
DNA: TGTGCCAGCAGCTTAGGTAGCGGGATATTTAATGAGCAGTTCTTC
size: once
V: TRBV11-1
D: TRBD2
J: TRBJ2-1

CDR3: CASSLGDGGSYNEQFF
DNA: TGTGCCAGCAGCTTAGGTGATGGGGGTTCCTACAATGAGCAGTTCTTC
size: .
V: TRBV7-9
D: .
J: TRBJ2-1

CDR3: CASSGTSGTLGEQFF
DNA: TGCGCCAGCAGTGGCACTAGCGGGACCCTGGGCGAGCAGTTCTTC
size: .
V: TRBV10-1
D: TRBD2
J: TRBJ2-1

CDR3: CASSLVGLAGLTDTQYF
DNA: TGTGCCAGCAGCTTAGTCGGACTAGCGGGACTCACAGATACGCAGTATTTT
size: .
V: TRBV7-2
D: TRBD2
J: TRBJ2-3

CDR3: CASSEAGTDLGNTIYF
DNA: TGTGCCAGCAGTGAAGCGGGGACAGATCTTGGAAACACCATATATTTT
size: .
V: TRBV6-1
D: TRBD1
J: TRBJ1-3

CDR3: CASSLVGRRGGEKLFF
DNA: TGCGCCAGCAGCCTAGTAGGTCGCAGGGGAGGGGAAAAACTGTTTTTT
size: .
V: TRBV4-1
D: .
J: TRBJ1-4

CDR3: CASSVAGRHTDTQYF
DNA: TGTGCCAGCAGCGTAGCAGGCAGACACACAGATACGCAGTATTTT
size: .
V: TRBV9
D: .
J: TRBJ2-3

CDR3: CASSSRQGLTNEKLFF
DNA: TGTGCCAGCAGCTCACGACAGGGGCTGACTAATGAAAAACTGTTTTTT
size: .
V: TRBV7-2
D: TRBD1
J: TRBJ1-4

CDR3: CASSLAPPGSYEQYF
DNA: TGTGCCAGCAGCCTCGCGCCGCCCGGCTCCTACGAGCAGTACTTC
size: .
V: TRBV11-2
D: .
J: TRBJ2-7

CDR3: CASILGGDYEQYF
DNA: TGTGCCAGCATTTTAGGGGGCGACTACGAGCAGTACTTC
size: once
V: TRBV2
D: TRBD1
J: TRBJ2-7

CDR3: CSVGQGVYGYTF
DNA: TGCAGCGTTGGACAGGGGGTCTATGGCTACACCTTC
size: .
V: TRBV29-1
D: TRBD1
J: TRBJ1-2

CDR3: CASSLGLADEWDTQYF
DNA: TGTGCCAGCAGCTTGGGACTAGCGGACGAGTGGGATACGCAGTATTTT
size: once
V: TRBV5-6
D: TRBD2
J: TRBJ2-3

CDR3: CASSQRLNTGELFF
DNA: TGTGCCAGCAGCCAGAGGTTGAACACCGGGGAGCTGTTTTTT
size: .
V: TRBV14
D: .
J: TRBJ2-2

CDR3: CASSQEGEREITGELFF
DNA: TGTGCCAGCAGCCAAGAAGGTGAGCGGGAGATCACCGGGGAGCTGTTTTTT
size: .
V: TRBV4-2
D: TRBD2
J: TRBJ2-2

CDR3: CASSADWTGELFF
DNA: TGTGCCAGCAGTGCTGACTGGACCGGGGAGCTGTTTTTT
size: .
V: TRBV6-1
D: .
J: TRBJ2-2

CDR3: CASSLERDYEQYF
DNA: TGTGCCAGCAGCTTAGAGAGGGACTACGAGCAGTACTTC
size: .
V: TRBV7-2
D: .
J: TRBJ2-7

CDR3: CASSPTGGASGGYTF
DNA: TGCGCCAGCAGCCCCACAGGGGGCGCCTCGGGTGGCTACACCTTC
size: .
V: TRBV5-1
D: TRBD1
J: TRBJ1-2

CDR3: CASRLRGRGPGEQYF
DNA: TGTGCCAGCAGACTTCGGGGCAGGGGGCCGGGTGAGCAGTACTTC
size: .
V: TRBV28
D: TRBD1
J: TRBJ2-7

CDR3: CASSVGGIGNTIYF
DNA: TGTGCCAGCAGCGTGGGGGGGATCGGAAACACCATATATTTT
size: .
V: TRBV9
D: .
J: TRBJ1-3

CDR3: CASSGTSKHEQFF
DNA: TGCGCCAGCAGCGGGACTAGCAAGCATGAGCAGTTCTTC
size: few
V: TRBV10-1
D: TRBD2
J: TRBJ2-1

CDR3: CASSVVARSYEQYF
DNA: TGTGCCAGCAGCGTAGTTGCCAGGTCCTACGAGCAGTACTTC
size: .
V: TRBV9
D: .
J: TRBJ2-7

CDR3: CASSLGGGQGSYEQYF
DNA: TGTGCCAGCAGCTTAGGGGGCGGGCAGGGGTCCTACGAGCAGTACTTC
size: .
V: TRBV13
D: .
J: TRBJ2-7

CDR3: CASSLEAGGYNQPQHF
DNA: TGTGCCAGCAGCTTAGAGGCGGGGGGCTACAATCAGCCCCAGCATTTT
size: .
V: TRBV13
D: .
J: TRBJ1-5

CDR3: CASTLGGNTEAFF
DNA: TGTGCCAGTACCCTAGGGGGGAACACTGAAGCTTTCTTT
size: .
V: TRBV19
D: .
J: TRBJ1-1

CDR3: CASSGTGKNQPQHF
DNA: TGTGCCAGCAGCGGGACAGGGAAAAATCAGCCCCAGCATTTT
size: .
V: TRBV7-2
D: TRBD1
J: TRBJ1-5

CDR3: CASSQARLVFGGEQFF
DNA: TGCGCCAGCAGCCAAGCTCGGCTAGTATTTGGGGGTGAGCAGTTCTTC
size: .
V: TRBV4-1
D: .
J: TRBJ2-1

CDR3: CASSSGTLYTGELFF
DNA: TGTGCCAGCAGCTCTGGGACGTTGTACACCGGGGAGCTGTTTTTT
size: .
V: TRBV7-9
D: .
J: TRBJ2-2

CDR3: CASSQPGLAGPLSDEQYF
DNA: TGTGCCAGCAGCCAACCGGGACTAGCGGGTCCTTTGTCAGACGAGCAGTACTTC
size: .
V: TRBV4-2
D: TRBD2
J: TRBJ2-7

CDR3: CASSEWGGDTEAFF
DNA: TGTGCCAGCAGTGAATGGGGGGGGGACACTGAAGCTTTCTTT
size: .
V: TRBV6-1
D: .
J: TRBJ1-1

CDR3: CASRLAGTLYEQYF
DNA: TGTGCAAGTCGCTTAGCGGGCACCCTTTACGAGCAGTACTTC
size: .
V: TRBV12-2
D: .
J: TRBJ2-7

CDR3: CASSPGQNYGYTF
DNA: TGTGCCAGCAGCCCGGGACAGAACTATGGCTACACCTTC
size: .
V: TRBV9
D: TRBD1
J: TRBJ1-2

CDR3: CASSIASAGPGETQYF
DNA: TGTGCCAGTAGTATAGCCTCCGCGGGGCCCGGCGAGACCCAGTACTTC
size: .
V: TRBV19
D: .
J: TRBJ2-5

CDR3: CASSSSGSDNEQYF
DNA: TGCGCCAGCAGCTCCAGCGGGAGCGACAACGAGCAGTACTTC
size: .
V: TRBV5-1
D: TRBD2
J: TRBJ2-7